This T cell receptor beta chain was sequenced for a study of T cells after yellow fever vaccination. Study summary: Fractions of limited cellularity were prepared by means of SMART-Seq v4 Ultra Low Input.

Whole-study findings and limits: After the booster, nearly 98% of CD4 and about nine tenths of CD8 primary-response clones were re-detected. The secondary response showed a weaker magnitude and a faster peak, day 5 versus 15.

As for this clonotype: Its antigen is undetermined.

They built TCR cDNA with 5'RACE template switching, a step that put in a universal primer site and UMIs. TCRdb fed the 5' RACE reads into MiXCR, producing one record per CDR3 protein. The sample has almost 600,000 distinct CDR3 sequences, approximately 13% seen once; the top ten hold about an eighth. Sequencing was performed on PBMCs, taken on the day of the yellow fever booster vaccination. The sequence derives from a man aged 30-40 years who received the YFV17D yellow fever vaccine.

This chain's CDR3 is CASSLDSTPGNEQYF. The DNA for the CDR3 is TGCGCCAGCAGCTTGGACTCTACCCCGGGCAACGAGCAGTACTTC. The chain joins TRBV5-1 to TRBJ2-7, with D hard to call. The germline V and J ends were trimmed by 0 bases and 5 bases, with 15 bases remaining between them. This CDR3 is built from 15 residues. The V gene's germline CDR1 is SGHRS and CDR2 YFSETQ. Complete variable domain (other parts from reference TRBV5-1 and TRBJ2-7): KAGVTQTPRYLIKTRGQQVTLSCSPISGHRSVSWYQQTPGQGLQFLFEYFSETQRNKGNFPGRFSGRQFSNSRSEMNVSTLELGDSALYLCASSLDSTPGNEQYFGPGTRLTVT.